The clone carrying this T cell receptor (beta chain) occurred a few times. The antigen remains undetermined. Per germline, CDR1 SQVTM and CDR2 ANQGSEA. The CDR3 runs 14 residues. V lost 7 bases to trimming and J lost 7 bases; unmatched junction nucleotides: 8. These data belong to a study of blood T cells in healthy people across ages. Study outcomes and limitations: Across the age range, TCR beta diversity per million T cells fell in a roughly linear way. The long-lived group displayed more naive CD4+ cells, plus higher diversity, than the aged donors did.

Through a sample-barcoded 5' primer and a J-beta primer mix, a second PCR was run for about 7 to 12 cycles. Every molecule of cDNA carried a tag from a template-switch adaptor with 12 random nucleotides. MiXCR was run by TCRdb on the 5' RACE reads, yielding one entry per CDR3 protein. Among around 2 million distinct CDR3 sequences, more than 35% were seen once, and the ten largest hold approximately 22%. Per sample, at least 5.5 micrograms of total RNA were extracted. Sequencing was performed on blood. V gene TRBV29-1 combines with J gene TRBJ2-1; TRBD1 aligns across 12 bases. This TCR derives from a human donor in good health. The CDR3 DNA sequence: TGCAGCGCCCGACCGGGACAGGGGGCAAATGAGCAGTTCTTC. Its protein product is CSARPGQGANEQFF.